One sample yielded the 2 T cell receptor beta chains listed below, sequenced in a study of CD8 T cells in ankylosing spondylitis. TCRdb re-called the 5' RACE reads with MiXCR, one entry per CDR3 protein. The data contain a few hundred thousand distinct CDR3 sequences, about 10% of them singletons. Material for sequencing was blood, either unsorted or a sorted T cell fraction (not recorded which). All receptors derive from a male donor with ankylosing spondylitis or in good health (not recorded which).

This clonotype has ten or more counts. The genes are TRBV20-1 and TRBJ2-1; 8 bases agree with TRBD2. Losses at the gene ends were 2 bases for V and 5 bases for J; bases not matched to a gene: 5. The germline gives CDR1 DFQATT, CDR2 SNEGSKA (reference sequence). The CDR3 extends over 14 amino acids. In DNA form, the CDR3 reads TGCAGTGCTAGACGGGGGGGTCTGAACAATGAGCAGTTCTTC. Translated: CSARRGGLNNEQFF.

This clonotype was seen a handful of times. The rearrangement links TRBV7-9 to TRBJ1-3; 10 bases map to TRBD1. V was pared by 4 bases and J by 1 base, with 4 bases of the junction left unmatched. The CDR3 has 16 residues. Germline V gene data show CDR1 as SEHNR and CDR2 as FQNEAQ (reference sequence). The CDR3 DNA reads as TGTGCCAGCAGCTCACCGGACAGGGGGTCTGGAAACACCATATATTTT. This gives the protein CASSSPDRGSGNTIYF.